This TCR beta chain was obtained from a study of T cell responses to AZD1222 COVID-19 vaccine (TCRdb year 2021). Broadly, across the study: AZD1222 recipients with second doses at about 4 weeks or about 12 weeks were pooled, because spike-specific TCR depth and breadth did not differ between schedules. TCR sequencing covered approximately 230 trial participants: about 210 given two doses of AZD1222 and 26 given two doses of MenACWY control vaccine. Trial participants were enrolled by age into subgroups of 18-55, 56-69 and 70-plus years, and around 150, 28 and 57 TCR-sequenced participants, respectively, were included in these subgroups. Study-wide findings and limitations: The vaccine-associated CD4 TCRs covered the entire spike protein, and the dominant responses fell in regions 160-218 and 743-854. Most participants were white British and females outnumbered males, and the authors suggested that clonal diversity may have been underestimated. Only five to seven AZD1222 recipients were SARS-CoV-2 seropositive at baseline, limiting conclusions about previously exposed vaccinees. Spike-specific TCR breadth and depth rose significantly after two AZD1222 doses compared with day 0 and with MenACWY recipients. No day 14 peak-response samples were available, so repertoires were characterized only after the peak T cell response. In the small 56-69-year group, the increase in depth fell short of significance, most likely because of low power. Nearly half of unique spike-specific TCRs reportedly recognized epitopes outside regions mutated in the B.1.351 and B.1.1.7 variants.

After removal of 2 bases from V and 6 bases from J, the junction retains 9 bases not matched to a gene. The CDR3 runs 16 amino acids, cysteine and phenylalanine included. The only DNA kept is the CDR3, 48 bases in frame from the first base. The germline V gene (reference sequence) provides CDR1 LGHDT and CDR2 YNNKEL. Concerning this clone: Its binding antigen is unknown. The input lacks base qualities; no much larger clone sits a single base away.

In light of the paper, this sample's time point label describes: baseline before first vaccination. The vaccinee samples were drawn from two UK trials, COV001 and COV002, one of which was a single-blind randomized controlled phase 2/3 trial testing AZD1222 (ChAdOx1 nCoV-19) in healthy adults. For TCRbeta chain sequencing, PBMC samples were collected from trial participants at day 0 and at day 28 after the second dose. The CDR3 regions of human TCRbeta chains were analyzed by immunosequencing. From the authors' description of their analysis: Repertoire TCRs were matched against a reference library of SARS-CoV-2-specific TCRs generated with the MIRA antigen-specificity platform. Breadth was defined as the fraction of unique TCRs that were SARS-CoV-2-associated, and depth was defined as the fraction of total T cells that were SARS-CoV-2-associated. Using the MIRA data, every spike-specific TCR was mapped to the spike region that the TCR reacted to and assigned to either a CD4 or a CD8 class. Log10-transformed breadth and depth values were compared by one-way ANOVA with Sidak's multiple comparisons tests. This immuneACCESS table, as held by TCRdb, lists in-frame sequences with V and J called but not all clones. Of the missing ones, under half trace to an unresolved V gene in checked studies; the others have no known cause. V and J calls and clone size are copied from that table; D and trimming were computed from the DNA. For this sample there are some 130,000 clones; about 80% appear just once. Together, the top ten hold 4.1% of the sample.

The source was peripheral blood, collected on day 0 of AZD1222 vaccination. The sequence joins TRBV3-1 (or the pseudogene TRBV3-2) to TRBJ2-3; TRBD1 matches 9 bases in the middle. The sequence was collected from an adult in good health. The CDR3 here reads CASSQTPGQGSDTQYF. The DNA sequence follows: TGTGCCAGCAGCCAAACCCCGGGACAGGGTTCTGATACGCAGTATTTT.